Listed below are T cell receptor beta chains from one sample, sequenced in a study of cytomegalovirus exposure and HLA in healthy donors. TCRdb keeps only in-frame clones here, not all; method: immunoSEQ multiplex PCR. This table has 120,000 or so clones, about nine tenths appearing once. The specimen was PBMCs. The receptor set was obtained from a woman between 18 and 29 years old in good health and CMV-seronegative. CDR3s leave out the opening cysteine and the closing phenylalanine or tryptophan. The order of the fields is CDR3 length, V gene, J gene, CDR3 protein.

11	TRBV9	TRBJ1-1	ASSAGTYTEAF
12	TRBV28	TRBJ2-3	ASSQEASTDTQY
14	TRBV2	TRBJ1-3	ASSERTGGLRNTIY
10	TRBV5-1	TRBJ2-7	ASRGVEYEQY
10	TRBV29-1	TRBJ2-7	SVGRGSHEQY
12	TRBV28	TRBJ2-1	ASATRPNHNEQF
12	TRBV7-8	TRBJ2-3	ASSSSLGTDTQY
11	TRBV2	TRBJ1-5	ASIGQGDQPQH
14	TRBV6-5	TRBJ2-3	ASSYSRTSGAYTQY
14	TRBV5-6	TRBJ2-1	ASSPGLAGAADEQF
12	TRBV9	TRBJ1-4	ASSVAGGAEKLF
15	TRBV10-3	TRBJ2-6	AISESGQGAGANVLT
13	TRBV4-1	TRBJ2-7	ASSQDPTFSYEQY
11	TRBV5-4	TRBJ2-7	ASSWEGAREQY
17	TRBV28	TRBJ2-3	ASSQTYRVSRGPTDTQY
12	TRBV9	TRBJ2-7	ASSVDQGSSEQY
12	TRBV7-9	TRBJ2-1	ASSTTLSYNEQF
12	TRBV10-3	TRBJ2-7	ATRLGLVAFEQY
12	TRBV19	TRBJ2-7	ASSIQAGSYEQY
11	TRBV5-4	TRBJ1-2	ASSLTGGKGYT
11	TRBV7-2	TRBJ2-7	ASSWVVRAEQY
16	TRBV18	TRBJ2-3	ASSPFMTSGRGGDTQY
12	TRBV19	TRBJ2-7	ASSTPGGPRLQY
10	TRBV11-1	TRBJ2-7	ASSFAGGEQY
14	TRBV6-6	TRBJ2-1	ASRGLAGVQYNEQF
15	TRBV4-1	TRBJ2-5	ASSQAIRGDRQETQY
12	TRBV29-1	TRBJ2-2	SVEWSSGLLGLF
13	TRBV6-4	TRBJ2-1	ASSPLAGGPNEQF
11	TRBV13	TRBJ2-7	ASSDGTSIKQY
14	TRBV11-2	TRBJ2-1	ASSLGGAGGTIGQF
13	TRBV6-6	TRBJ2-3	ASSYAASSTDTQY
12	TRBV5-4	TRBJ2-5	ASSLAAGRETQY